These T cell receptor beta chains were read from a single sample in a study of breast tumors, draining lymph nodes, adjacent tissues. TCRdb ran MiXCR on the multiplex PCR reads and lists one entry per CDR3 protein. The sample lists around 290,000 distinct CDR3 sequences, under 35% occurring once. The sequenced sample consisted of axillary lymph node tissue. These receptor sequences come from a female donor with breast cancer. Some clones in this sample may be carry-over from other donors' samples. Both conserved end residues are trimmed from each CDR3.

V gene	J gene	CDR3 protein
TRBV25-1	TRBJ1-3	ASSGGNTIY
TRBV12-3/TRBV12-4	TRBJ1-5	ASSQDKHQPQH
TRBV7-3	TRBJ1-2	ASSLERNTYGYT
TRBV5-8	TRBJ2-1	ASSALTAYNEQF
TRBV5-1	TRBJ1-2	ASSPGTGGYYGYT
TRBV7-9	TRBJ2-7	ASSSGTGYTLDEQY
TRBV12-3/TRBV12-4	TRBJ2-1	ASTPASSSYNEQF
TRBV9	TRBJ2-3	ASSVDASGIDTQY
TRBV12-5	TRBJ2-2	ASGATGGGELF
TRBV20-1	TRBJ2-7	SANGLADVEQY
TRBV7-2	TRBJ2-3	ASSLVLAGADTQY
TRBV3-1	TRBJ2-1	ASSQSGLDGDEQF
TRBV30	TRBJ1-4	AWSGLVNEKLF
TRBV20-1	TRBJ1-5	SAPASGGGNQPQH
TRBV20-1	TRBJ2-5	SASQGRETPY
TRBV20-1	TRBJ2-1	SARQGTTYNEQF
TRBV18	TRBJ2-7	ASSQIQGAGEQY
TRBV29-1	TRBJ1-1	SVENSANTEAF
TRBV20-1	TRBJ1-2	STRTELAWEYGYT
TRBV30	TRBJ2-5	AWSRETQY
TRBV20-1	TRBJ2-3	SPVRRGTDTQY
TRBV29-1	TRBJ2-1	SVERDYNEQF
TRBV24-1	TRBJ2-3	ATSSSGPTDTQY
TRBV7-2	TRBJ2-1	ASSFWGLAGGGEQF